This note documents a single TCR beta chain sequence. Its antigen specificity is not known. Per-nucleotide qualities are absent, and no much larger clonotype sits a single base away. TCRbeta CDR3 regions were amplified from genomic DNA using the immunoSEQ Assay, a bias-controlled multiplex PCR. For the original study's pipeline: Within the assay, amplification of reference gene primers was used to estimate how many nucleated cells each sample contained. To quantify the absolute abundance of each unique TCRbeta CDR3 rearrangement, sequence reads were collapsed and filtered. For each sample, productive Simpson clonality was calculated as the square root of Simpson's diversity index over productive rearrangements. The table was pulled from immuneACCESS by TCRdb, which kept in-frame rearrangements only. Such tables lose some clones; where checked, under half of the loss comes from unresolved V genes, and the rest has no known cause. That table supplies the V and J calls and clone size; D and trimming were determined from the DNA. This sample lists around 200,000 clones; just under 90% were detected once. The top ten constitute 1.2% of the sample.

Enrolling through a virtual design, the prospective study's participants ranged in age from about 18 to 100 years and lived across some 23 United States geographic areas. In the prospective study, cohorts were assigned on the basis of participant-reported clinical history obtained from a screening survey and a study questionnaire. For ImmuneRACE Cohort 3, a participant was defined as recovered based on two consecutive negative NP/OP PCR tests, clearance by a healthcare professional, or resolution of symptoms. Mobile phlebotomists in the prospective study collected whole blood, serum and a nasopharyngeal or oropharyngeal swab from every participant. Prospective study participants could optionally give additional blood draws and questionnaires over an approximately 2-month period. Before DNA extraction, prospective study blood samples were shipped either frozen or at room temperature. The data belong to a study of blood T cell repertoires in COVID-19 (dated by TCRdb to 2018 to 2021). Background for the entire study: The collaborator samples originated in the United States, Italy and Spain and spanned the acute and convalescent phases of COVID-19. The material from the prospective study consisted of cDNA or gDNA derived from T cells, B-cell-depleted T cells, or PBMCs. Subjects who had been exposed to COVID-19, were actively infected with it, or had recovered from it provided the deeply sampled blood TCRbeta repertoires that made up the dataset. A freely available public database, intended as a resource for researchers studying the immune response to SARS-CoV-2, is where the repertoires were released. Samples were obtained from the ongoing ImmuneRACE study (first 160 participants) and from some 1,200 subjects provided by 6 global collaborators. Sample metadata almost always included a de-identified subject ID, COVID-19 status, age in years and sex. Where available, HLA class I and class II types were taken from metadata supplied by the sample provider and were not determined by assay-based typing. Overall study results and their limits: The amount of clinical and demographic metadata varied by source and participant and was provided uncurated.

Trimming takes 0 bases from V and 8 bases from J, and the germline ends sit 23 bases apart. Including cysteine and phenylalanine, the CDR3 has 19 amino acids. The entry retains the CDR3 DNA only, 57 bases that are in frame from base 1. CDR1 is given as SGHVS and CDR2 as FQNEAQ, both from the germline V gene. The receptor chain draws on TRBV7-8 and TRBJ1-6, with a tentative D gene TRBD1 over 5 matching bases. The receptor comes from a man aged 25-45 years who had recovered from COVID-19. Sequenced: PBMCs or T cells enriched from blood (not recorded which). The sequenced DNA: TGTGCCAGCAGCTTAGCGGATTTCGTCGTTGGCAGGGTTGATTCACCCCTCCACTTT. The resulting protein is CASSLADFVVGRVDSPLHF.